In this sample, the clone carrying this TCR beta chain turned up many times. The germline V gene encodes CDR1 SGHAT and CDR2 FQNNGV. The CDR3 has 17 residues. Trimming shortened V by 0 bases and J by 4 bases, and 15 bases separated the two germline ends. It was with unique molecular identifiers that the TCRbeta library was prepared. TCRdb reanalysed the PCR reads using MiXCR and keeps one entry per CDR3 protein. The sample consists of some 240,000 distinct CDR3 sequences, about 11% of them appearing once. This entry belongs to a study of T-cell reconstitution after alpha-beta-depleted transplantation in children.

The rearrangement uses TRBV11-2 and TRBJ2-2; D may be TRBD2 (6 bases). The source is a human donor who donated a stem cell graft to a child with acute lymphoblastic leukemia. The sample was PBMCs from the stem cell graft donor, taken from the stem cell graft. CDR3 in amino acids: CASSLESAGIRTGELFF. The CDR3 DNA reads as TGTGCCAGCAGCTTAGAGTCGGCGGGGATACGCACCGGGGAGCTGTTTTTT.